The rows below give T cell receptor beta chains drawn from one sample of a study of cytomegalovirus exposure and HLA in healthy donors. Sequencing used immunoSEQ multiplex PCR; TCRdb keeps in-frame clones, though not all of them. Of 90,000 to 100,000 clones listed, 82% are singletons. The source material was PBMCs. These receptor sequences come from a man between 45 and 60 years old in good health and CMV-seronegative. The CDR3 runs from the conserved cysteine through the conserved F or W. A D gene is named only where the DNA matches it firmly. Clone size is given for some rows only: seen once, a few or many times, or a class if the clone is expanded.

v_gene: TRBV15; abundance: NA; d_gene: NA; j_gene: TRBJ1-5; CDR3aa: CATSRPGQSNQPQHF; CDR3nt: TGTGCCACCAGCAGGCCTGGACAGAGCAATCAGCCCCAGCATTTT
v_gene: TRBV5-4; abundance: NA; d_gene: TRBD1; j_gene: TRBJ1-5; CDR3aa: CASSAGQGSGQPQHF; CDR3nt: TGTGCCAGCAGCGCTGGACAGGGGAGTGGGCAGCCCCAGCATTTT
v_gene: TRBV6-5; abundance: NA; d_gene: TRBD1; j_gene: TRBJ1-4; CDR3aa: CASSLQGAEEKLFF; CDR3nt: TGTGCCAGCAGTTTACAGGGGGCAGAGGAAAAACTGTTTTTT
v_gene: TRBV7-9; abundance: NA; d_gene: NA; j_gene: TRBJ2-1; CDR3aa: CASSLSVGGDEQFF; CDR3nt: TGTGCCAGCAGCTTAAGTGTAGGAGGCGATGAGCAGTTCTTC
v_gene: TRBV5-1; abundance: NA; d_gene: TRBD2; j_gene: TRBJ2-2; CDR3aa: CASSLGGLGLAGELFF; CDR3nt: TGCGCCAGCAGCTTGGGTGGGTTGGGACTAGCCGGGGAGCTGTTTTTT
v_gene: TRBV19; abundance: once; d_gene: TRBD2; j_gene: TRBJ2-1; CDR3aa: CASSLGTSGRDEQFF; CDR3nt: TGTGCCAGTAGTTTAGGGACTAGCGGGAGGGATGAGCAGTTCTTC
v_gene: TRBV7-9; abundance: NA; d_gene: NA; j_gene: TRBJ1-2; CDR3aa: CASRSTREAFYGYTF; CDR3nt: TGTGCCAGCAGGTCCACCAGGGAGGCCTTCTATGGCTACACCTTC
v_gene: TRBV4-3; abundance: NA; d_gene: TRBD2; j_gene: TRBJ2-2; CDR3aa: CASSSYAGLAGGSPLAGELFF; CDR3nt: TGCGCCAGCAGCTCCTACGCCGGTCTAGCGGGAGGCTCCCCTCTCGCCGGGGAGCTGTTTTTT
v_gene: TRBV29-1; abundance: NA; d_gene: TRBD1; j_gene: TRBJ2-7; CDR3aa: CSVLTGLNEQYF; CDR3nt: TGCAGCGTTTTGACAGGGCTGAACGAGCAGTACTTC
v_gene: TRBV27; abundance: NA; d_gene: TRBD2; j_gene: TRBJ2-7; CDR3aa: CASSLSGRSYEQYF; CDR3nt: TGTGCCAGCAGCCTTAGCGGGAGGTCCTACGAGCAGTACTTC
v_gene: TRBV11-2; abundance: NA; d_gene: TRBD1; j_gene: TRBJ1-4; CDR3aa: CASSYPGQTNEKLFF; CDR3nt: TGTGCCAGCAGCTATCCGGGACAGACCAATGAAAAACTGTTTTTT